The 9 T cell receptor beta chains listed next were all sequenced from one sample in a study of blood T cell repertoires in COVID-19. Assay: immunoSEQ multiplex PCR; the TCRdb copy retains only in-frame clones and omits some. The sample includes 200,000 to 250,000 clones, about 84% of them seen just once. Sample: PBMCs or T cells enriched from blood (not recorded which). These receptors were obtained from a man aged 25-45 years with acute COVID-19.

The CDR3 DNA follows: TGCAGCGTTGTTAGGACTAGCGGGGTAGATACGCAGTATTTT. Residues: CSVVRTSGVDTQYF. This rearrangement joins TRBV29-1 to TRBJ2-3; 12 bases fit TRBD2. Trimming cost V 4 bases and J 5 bases; bases outside gene matches: 4. The CDR3 is 14 residues long. Germline assignment: CDR1 SQVTM and CDR2 ANQGSEA.

The J gene is TRBJ2-7, the V gene TRBV6-1, with 9 nucleotides matching TRBD1. Germline V gene lookup returns CDR1 MNHNS and CDR2 SASEGT. V trimming: 1 base; J trimming: 3 bases; junction bases outside the gene matches: 7. The CDR3 spans 16 residues. The CDR3: CASSEDGTGNLYEQYF. CDR3 nucleotide sequence: TGTGCCAGCAGTGAAGATGGGACAGGGAATCTCTACGAGCAGTACTTC.

The chain employs TRBV9 and TRBJ1-1, with a possible D match to TRBD1 (5 bases). Trimming took off 3 bases at V and 0 bases at J, with 9 bases between the two ends. The V gene's germline CDR1 is SGDLS and CDR2 YYNGEE. The CDR3 is 14 amino acids. CDR3 region: CASSAHRMNTEAFF. CDR3 in DNA: TGTGCCAGCAGCGCACACAGGATGAACACTGAAGCTTTCTTT. Using reference TRBV9 and TRBJ1-1 for the parts outside the CDR3, the full variable domain is DSGVTQTPKHLITATGQRVTLRCSPRSGDLSVYWYQQSLDQGLQFLIQYYNGEERAKGNILERFSAQQFPDLHSELNLSSLELGDSALYFCASSAHRMNTEAFFGQGTRLTVV.

This clone was counted a single time. J is TRBJ1-1 and V is TRBV18; D possibly corresponds to TRBD1 (5 bases). Germline V gene lookup returns CDR1 KGHSH and CDR2 LQKENI. This CDR3 is built from 14 residues. V lost 9 bases to trimming and J lost 3 bases, with 17 bases between them. The CDR3 sequence is CASQPSLGDTEAFF. The CDR3 DNA sequence: TGTGCCAGTCAGCCGTCCTTAGGGGACACTGAAGCTTTCTTT.

The CDR3 spells CASSIGGSQETQYF. The CDR3 nucleotides read TGTGCCAGTAGTATAGGAGGCAGCCAAGAGACCCAGTACTTC. The rearrangement uses TRBV19 and TRBJ2-5; D ambiguous. This CDR3 region has 14 residues. Trimming left V 1 base short and J 1 base short, with 7 bases between. Looked up from germline, CDR1 is LNHDA and CDR2 is SQIVND (reference sequence).

The V and J genes are TRBV6-5 and TRBJ1-6; D unresolved. With 2 bases removed from V and 9 bases from J, the gap between germline ends came to 17 bases. Germline V lookup: CDR1 MNHEY, CDR2 SVGAGI. The CDR3 totals 16 residues. The CDR3 DNA is TGTGCCAGCAGTTACACTTCCTACCCTATCATTTCACCCCTCCACTTT. Translation gives CASSYTSYPIISPLHF.

V is TRBV30 and J is TRBJ1-4; 9 bases fit TRBD1. The CDR3 has 15 amino acids. Germline-derived CDR1 and CDR2 are GTSNPN and SVGIG (reference sequence). J lost 7 bases, V lost 1 base, and 7 bases had no gene match. The CDR3 loop is CAWSGGTGNSEKLFF. As DNA, the CDR3 is TGTGCCTGGAGTGGCGGGACAGGGAATAGTGAAAAACTGTTTTTT.

The chain uses TRBV9 and TRBJ2-1; TRBD2 matches at 8 bases. The V segment lost 7 bases and the J segment 6 bases; nucleotides outside the gene matches: 3. The germline gives CDR1 SGDLS, CDR2 YYNGEE. The CDR3 has 12 amino acids. CDR3 sequence (DNA): TGTGCCAGCGGCACTAGCGGCAATGAGCAGTTCTTC. It encodes CASGTSGNEQFF.

This chain uses TRBV3-1 (or the pseudogene TRBV3-2) with TRBJ1-1, with D perhaps TRBD1 (5 bases). The V end was cut by 3 bases, the J end by 1 base, with 9 bases between. Germline V lookup: CDR1 LGHDT, CDR2 YNNKEL (reference sequence). The CDR3 totals 14 residues. CDR3 loop: CASSHDDRNTEAFF. DNA for the CDR3: TGTGCCAGCAGCCACGACGACAGGAACACTGAAGCTTTCTTT.